A single T cell receptor beta chain is shown here with its context. Its antigen is not yet known. Per-base quality was not reported, and no clone a single base away is much larger than it. Library construction relied on 5' RACE. Instrument on record: Illumina HiSeq 2500. A second roughly 6 to 12 cycle PCR used a sample-barcoded 5' primer and a J-beta primer mix. A template-switch 5' adaptor carrying 12 random nucleotides introduced a unique molecular identifier onto each TCR beta cDNA molecule. At least 2.5 million CDR3-containing paired-end reads were obtained from each sample. The Mint cDNA synthesis kit, primed by a TRBC-specific oligonucleotide, was used to synthesize first-strand cDNA from all RNA. Following uracil-DNA glycosylase treatment, all cDNA underwent a first 18-cycle PCR with the universal primers M1SS and BC2_uni_R. The published analysis was carried out like this. Normalization of each sample was performed by random selection of 1 million high-quality reads, each carrying a distinct molecular identifier. Reads with shared molecular identifiers were discarded instead of being binned into consensus sequences. MiTCR, with a Q25 quality threshold and the strictest error-elimination algorithm, was used for CDR3 identification, clonotype clustering and error correction. A nonparametric unseen species model with Euler transformation was used to estimate lower-bound total TCR beta diversity. TCRdb ran its own pipeline on the public reads, namely fastp trimming at Q25 and MiXCR clone calling, and kept in-frame beta chains. Under each unique CDR3 protein, matching rows form one entry showing the most common genes and DNA. The V and J calls reflect TCRdb's pipeline rather than the authors' work. The sample table holds 1,500,000 or so distinct CDR3 sequences, of which 59% were seen once. Of the sample, 6.5% to 8.5% falls within the top ten clones.

The data were taken from a study of blood T cells in healthy people across ages (dated by TCRdb to between 2014 and 2016). General notes on the study: Template switching captured roughly one uniquely barcoded TCR beta cDNA molecule per two T cells in model experiments. The study measured age-related changes in TCR beta repertoire diversity using deep sequencing normalized with unique cDNA molecular identifiers. Donors were grouped into four age groups: young (average roughly 17 years), middle-aged (39), aged (62) and long-lived (just over 80). Using the same blood draw, the study looked at two additional independent replicas of 1 million unique cDNA reads for two donors, one aged 18 to 30 and the other aged 80 or older. To avoid experimental bias, donors of different ages were spread randomly across the sequencing lanes. The paper's findings and limits, for the study overall: Compared with the aged group, more naive CD4+ T cells, fewer expanded clones and increased TCR diversity were shown by the long-lived group, suggesting age selection. The CMV infection status of donors was not known, potentially confounding age-related changes in expanded clonotypes. As age increased, observed TCR beta diversity per million T cells dropped in a roughly linear way, and a significant reduction was already evident by age about 40. Estimates of total diversity based on one million sequenced T cells were considered lower bounds and underestimates. A strong correlation was found between observed TCR beta diversity and the percentage of naive T cells measured by flow cytometry. Since profiling was done on bulk unsorted PBMCs, naive and antigen-experienced compartments could not be conclusively compared.

Trimming accounts for 6 bases at V and 7 bases at J, while the number of junction bases matched to no gene is 12. The CDR3 sequence holds 15 residues, the cysteine and phenylalanine included. CDR3 DNA is the only sequence kept; it has 45 bases, read in frame from the first base. The 40 or so donors, aged roughly 6 to 100 years, were systemically healthy Caucasian individuals from Russia. Ten milliliters of peripheral blood were drawn from each donor into EDTA-treated Vacutainer tubes. PBMCs were isolated by Ficoll-Paque density-gradient centrifugation, with at least 6.5 million obtained per sample. Trizol reagent was used to extract total RNA from PBMCs, with at least 6 micrograms per sample. The percentages of naive CD45RAhigh/CD27high T cells were determined by flow cytometry on a PBMC aliquot from every donor.

The sample consisted of blood. Rearrangement joined TRBV12-3 or TRBV12-4 to TRBJ2-1; the junction holds 7 bases that match TRBD1. The TCR was taken from a man younger than 35 in good health. The CDR3 is CASSSTGRSLNEQFF. The DNA sequence is TGTGCCAGCAGCTCGACAGGGAGAAGTTTAAATGAGCAGTTCTTC.